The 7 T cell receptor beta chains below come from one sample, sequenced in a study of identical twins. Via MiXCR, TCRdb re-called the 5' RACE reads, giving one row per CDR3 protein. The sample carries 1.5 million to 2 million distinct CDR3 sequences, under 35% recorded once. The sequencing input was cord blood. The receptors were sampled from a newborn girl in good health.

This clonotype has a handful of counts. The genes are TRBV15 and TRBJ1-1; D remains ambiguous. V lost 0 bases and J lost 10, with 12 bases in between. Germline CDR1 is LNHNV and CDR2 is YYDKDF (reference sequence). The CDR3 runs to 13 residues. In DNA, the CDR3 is TGTGCCACCAGCAGAGATACTCACGGTAGAGCTTTCTTT. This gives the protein CATSRDTHGRAFF.

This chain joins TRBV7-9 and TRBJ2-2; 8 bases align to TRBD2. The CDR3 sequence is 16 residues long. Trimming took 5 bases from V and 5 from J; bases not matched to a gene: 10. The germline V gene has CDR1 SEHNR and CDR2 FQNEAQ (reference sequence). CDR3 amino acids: CASSLYGTSGTGELFF. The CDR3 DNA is TGTGCCAGCAGCCTCTACGGGACTAGTGGTACCGGGGAGCTGTTTTTT. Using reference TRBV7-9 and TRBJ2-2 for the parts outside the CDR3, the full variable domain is DTGVSQNPRHKITKRGQNVTFRCDPISEHNRLYWYRQTLGQGPEFLTYFQNEAQLEKSRLLSDRFSAERPKGSFSTLEIQRTEQGDSAMYLCASSLYGTSGTGELFFGEGSRLTVL.

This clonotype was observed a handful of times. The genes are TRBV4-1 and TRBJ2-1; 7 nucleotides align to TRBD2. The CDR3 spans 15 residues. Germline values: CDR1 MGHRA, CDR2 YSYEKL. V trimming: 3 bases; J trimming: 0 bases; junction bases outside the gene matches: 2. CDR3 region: CASSQGTNSYNEQFF. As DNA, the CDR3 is TGCGCCAGCAGCCAGGGGACTAACTCCTACAATGAGCAGTTCTTC.

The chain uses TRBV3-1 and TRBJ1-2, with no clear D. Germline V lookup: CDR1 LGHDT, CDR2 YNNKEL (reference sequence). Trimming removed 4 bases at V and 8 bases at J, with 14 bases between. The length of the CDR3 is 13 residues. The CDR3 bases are TGTGCCAGCAGCCCCTGGACTTCTAGGGGCTACACCTTC. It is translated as CASSPWTSRGYTF.

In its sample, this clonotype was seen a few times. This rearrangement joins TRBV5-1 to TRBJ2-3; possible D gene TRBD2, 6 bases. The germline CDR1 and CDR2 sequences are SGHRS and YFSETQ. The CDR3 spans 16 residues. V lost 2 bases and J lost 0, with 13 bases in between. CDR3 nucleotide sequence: TGCGCCAGCAGCTTCCTCGGCGGGGCTAGCACAGATACGCAGTATTTT. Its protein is CASSFLGGASTDTQYF. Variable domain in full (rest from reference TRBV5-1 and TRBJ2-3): KAGVTQTPRYLIKTRGQQVTLSCSPISGHRSVSWYQQTPGQGLQFLFEYFSETQRNKGNFPGRFSGRQFSNSRSEMNVSTLELGDSALYLCASSFLGGASTDTQYFGPGTRLTVL.

CDR3 coding DNA: TGTGCCGCCCAGGGGAATCAGCCCCAGCATTTT. As protein: CAAQGNQPQHF. The chain combines TRBV25-1 with TRBJ1-5, with D tentatively TRBD1 (6 bases). This CDR3 has 11 residues. CDR1 MGHDK and CDR2 SYGVNS come from the germline V gene. V was trimmed by 11 bases and J by 4 bases, leaving 9 bases between them.

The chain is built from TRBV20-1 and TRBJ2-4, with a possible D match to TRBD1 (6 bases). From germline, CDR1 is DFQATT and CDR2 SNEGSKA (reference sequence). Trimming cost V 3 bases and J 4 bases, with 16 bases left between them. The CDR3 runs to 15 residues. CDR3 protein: CSASSGRGTKNIQYF. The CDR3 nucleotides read TGCAGTGCTAGCTCGGGCAGGGGAACGAAAAACATTCAGTACTTC.